The 27 T cell receptor beta chains below all came from one sample that was sequenced in a study of T cell repertoires in ileal Crohn's disease. Clones were read by immunoSEQ multiplex PCR, and TCRdb kept only the in-frame ones, dropping some. The table has tens of thousands of clones, about four fifths seen once. Sequenced input: ileal tissue. Every receptor here comes from an adult with Crohn's disease.

V and J are TRBV30 and TRBJ2-6; weak D call: TRBD1 (5 bases). Trimming pared 8 bases from V and 1 base from J, leaving 9 bases between. The CDR3 is made up of 13 amino acids. Germline-derived CDR1 and CDR2 are GTSNPN and SVGIG (reference sequence). The CDR3 loop reads CAADRSGANVLTF. The CDR3, as DNA: TGTGCCGCAGACAGATCTGGGGCCAACGTCCTGACTTTC. Full variable domain (outside the CDR3, taken from reference TRBV30 and TRBJ2-6): SQTIHQWPATLVQPVGSPLSLECTVEGTSNPNLYWYRQAAGRGLQLLFYSVGIGQISSEVPQNLSASRPQDRQFILSSKKLLLSDSGFYLCAADRSGANVLTFGAGSRLTVL.

The V and J genes are TRBV7-9 and TRBJ1-6; D is possibly TRBD1 (6 bases). Germline loops: CDR1 SEHNR, CDR2 FQNEAQ (reference sequence). Trimming stripped 4 bases from V and 8 bases from J, with 12 bases between. CDR3 length: 14 residues. The CDR3 coding sequence is TGTGCCAGCAGCTACGGGGGGCTCCATTCACCCCTCCACTTT. It specifies CASSYGGLHSPLHF.

The J gene is TRBJ1-4, the V gene TRBV30, with D unclear. Per germline, CDR1 GTSNPN and CDR2 SVGIG (reference sequence). The CDR3 runs 16 residues. V was cut by 0 bases and J by 5 bases, with 16 bases left in between. The CDR3 protein is CAWSVGGATTNEKLFF. The CDR3 DNA reads TGTGCCTGGAGTGTAGGCGGAGCAACGACGAATGAAAAACTGTTTTTT.

The chain couples TRBV1 to TRBJ2-3; TRBD1 is the table's D call, not checked against the DNA. TRBV1 is designated a pseudogene. The CDR3 sequence is 14 residues long. CDR3 residues: CTSSQAGETDTQYF. In DNA, the CDR3 is TGCACCAGCAGCCAAGCAGGGGAAACAGATACGCAGTATTTT.

V gene TRBV7-2 combines with J gene TRBJ1-2; D is perhaps TRBD1 (5 bases). V was shortened by 1 base and J by 7 bases, with 13 bases between the two germline ends. This CDR3 is 14 amino acids long. Per the germline V gene, CDR1 is SGHTA and CDR2 is FQGNSA. The CDR3 nucleotides read TGTGCCAGCAGCTTAGATCACTCCCAGGGTGGCTACACCTTC. Its translation: CASSLDHSQGGYTF.

This chain joins TRBV2 and TRBJ1-1; 8 nucleotides line up with TRBD1. CDR1 and CDR2 from the germline V gene are SNHLY and FYNNEI. The CDR3 runs 13 residues. V lost 1 base, J lost 5 bases, and 0 bases stayed unmatched. CDR3: CASSEGQGTEAFF. DNA for the CDR3: TGTGCCAGCAGTGAAGGACAGGGGACTGAAGCTTTCTTT. Full variable domain (remainder filled in from reference TRBV2 and TRBJ1-1): EPEVTQTPSHQVTQMGQEVILRCVPISNHLYFYWYRQILGQKVEFLVSFYNNEISEKSEIFDDQFSVERPDGSNFTLKIRSTKLEDSAMYFCASSEGQGTEAFFGQGTRLTVV.

The chain couples TRBV7-2 to TRBJ1-2; D perhaps matches TRBD1 (6 bases). The CDR3 is 14 residues long. Trimming pared 4 bases from V and 7 bases from J, leaving 16 bases between. In germline, CDR1 is SGHTA, CDR2 FQGNSA. The CDR3 loop reads CASSSSTGSGGYTF. The DNA of the CDR3 is TGTGCCAGCAGCTCTTCGACAGGCTCGGGTGGCTACACCTTC.

V and J are TRBV10-3 and TRBJ2-7; 8 positions agree with TRBD1. After removal of 4 bases from V and 5 bases from J, the junction contained 7 bases not matched to a gene. The CDR3 has 14 residues. Germline values: CDR1 ENHRY, CDR2 SYGVKD. CDR3 sequence reads: CAISGKDRENEQYF. CDR3 DNA: TGTGCCATCAGTGGAAAGGACAGGGAGAACGAGCAGTACTTC.

The CDR3 region is CASSQRTSYRETQYF. CDR3 sequence (DNA): TGCGCCAGCAGCCAGAGGACTAGCTACCGGGAGACCCAGTACTTC. This chain uses TRBV5-1 with TRBJ2-5; 8 nucleotides agree with TRBD2. The CDR3 covers 15 residues. Trimming at V came to 4 bases and at J to 5 bases, leaving 10 bases not matched to a gene. Germline V gives CDR1 SGHRS, CDR2 YFSETQ.

The chain employs TRBV6-6 and TRBJ1-2; TRBD1 agrees at 8 bases. This CDR3 region has 14 residues. V was clipped by 7 bases and J by 4 bases; unmatched bases: 8. CDR1 and CDR2 (germline): MNHNY, SVGAGI (reference sequence). The CDR3 loop reads CASNPPGGIYGYTF. The CDR3 DNA reads TGTGCCAGCAATCCGCCAGGGGGCATCTATGGCTACACCTTC.

The table lists this clone with a few counts. J is TRBJ2-1 and V is TRBV19; TRBD2 agrees at 9 bases. The V gene end was trimmed by 8 bases and the J gene end by 9 bases; junction bases not matched to a gene: 14. Germline V lookup: CDR1 LNHDA, CDR2 SQIVND (reference sequence). The CDR3 covers 15 residues. As DNA, the CDR3 is TGTGCCAGTGGGAATGGAGTAGCGGGAGAGGCTGAGCAGTTCTTC. The encoded protein is CASGNGVAGEAEQFF.

The rearrangement links TRBV30 to TRBJ1-1; possible D gene TRBD1, 5 bases. The V end was cut by 4 bases, the J end by 4 bases, with 13 bases between. Germline V CDR1 and CDR2: GTSNPN, SVGIG (reference sequence). The CDR3 is made up of 13 amino acids. The CDR3 DNA sequence: TGTGCCTGGACCATCGACAGAGGCACTGAAGCTTTCTTT. Protein sequence: CAWTIDRGTEAFF.

The rearrangement joins TRBV7-6 to TRBJ1-2; D perhaps matches TRBD1 (6 bases). Trimming shortened V by 11 bases and J by 0 bases, and 22 bases separated the two germline ends. Germline CDR1 reads SGHVS; CDR2 reads FNYEAQ. The CDR3 runs to 16 residues. The CDR3 reads CAGGGSTGLSNYGYTF. DNA for the CDR3: TGTGCCGGGGGCGGGTCGACAGGACTTTCTAACTATGGCTACACCTTC. The full variable domain, rest sourced from reference TRBV7-6 and TRBJ1-2, is GAGVSQSPRYKVTKRGQDVALRCDPISGHVSLYWYRQALGQGPEFLTYFNYEAQQDKSGLPNDRFSAERPEGSISTLTIQRTEQRDSAMYRCAGGGSTGLSNYGYTFGSGTRLTVV.

The chain combines TRBV7-2 with TRBJ2-3, with TRBD2 identical over 10 bases. Germline CDR1 is SGHTA and CDR2 is FQGNSA. The CDR3 runs to 14 residues. Trimming cost V 3 bases and J 4 bases; bases outside gene matches: 1. CDR3 nucleotide sequence: TGTGCCAGCAGCTTCGGACTAGCGGCAGATACGCAGTATTTT. It is translated as CASSFGLAADTQYF.

The V gene is TRBV6-1, the J gene TRBJ2-7; D is undetermined. Germline CDR1 is MNHNS and CDR2 is SASEGT. The CDR3 is 14 residues long. Trimming took 6 bases from V and 8 from J, leaving 20 bases between them. Written as DNA, the CDR3 is TGTGCCAGCAGATCGGGTAGTAATCATTGGCAGCAGTACTTC. It specifies CASRSGSNHWQQYF.

The rearrangement uses TRBV4-3 and TRBJ2-7, with D maybe TRBD1 (7 bases). From germline, CDR1 is LGHNA and CDR2 YSLEER. The CDR3 runs to 15 residues. With 0 bases removed from V and 0 bases from J, the gap between germline ends came to 9 bases. This CDR3 reads CASSQERDSSYEQYF. The CDR3 DNA is TGCGCCAGCAGCCAAGAGCGGGACAGCTCCTACGAGCAGTACTTC.

This clone occurred once. The same CDR3 can be traced to other DNA sequences in this sample. V is TRBV2 and J is TRBJ2-5; the D gene is possibly TRBD1 (6 bases). This CDR3 is 13 amino acids long. The germline V gene has CDR1 SNHLY and CDR2 FYNNEI. The V gene lost 5 bases and the J gene lost 5 bases, with 12 bases spanning the gap. CDR3 amino acids: CASSLDSQETQYF. The CDR3 nucleotides are TGTGCCAGCAGTCTGGACAGCCAGGAGACCCAGTACTTC.

J is TRBJ1-3 and V is TRBV11-2; D unclear. V was clipped by 5 bases and J by 4 bases, with 15 bases between them. The CDR3 extends over 15 amino acids. Germline loops: CDR1 SGHAT, CDR2 FQNNGV. CDR3 bases: TGTGCCAGCAGCGCGGTCCGGGTCCTAGGAAACACCATATATTTT. This sequence encodes CASSAVRVLGNTIYF.

The rearrangement joins TRBV7-6 to TRBJ1-5, with D possibly matching TRBD1 (6 bases). Germline CDR1 SGHVS, CDR2 FNYEAQ. This CDR3 has 11 amino acids. CDR3 in DNA: TGTGCTTCAGGGGTAAATCAGCCCCAGCATTTT. The encoded protein is CASGVNQPQHF.

The chain combines TRBV18 with TRBJ1-1; D not certain. V shed 3 bases and J shed 7 bases, with 12 bases lying between them. This CDR3 has 13 amino acids. CDR1 and CDR2 (germline): KGHSH, LQKENI. The CDR3: CASSPQEGSEAFF. Written as DNA, the CDR3 is TGTGCCAGCTCACCGCAGGAGGGAAGTGAAGCTTTCTTT.

The chain couples TRBV30 to TRBJ2-7; 10 bases match TRBD1. This CDR3 contains 15 residues. V gave up 2 bases and J gave up 7 bases; unmatched junction bases: 11. The V gene's germline CDR1 is GTSNPN and CDR2 SVGIG (reference sequence). Written as DNA, the CDR3 is TGTGCCTGGAGTTCGGGGACAGGGGCCTTCGGGGAGCAGTACTTC. This codes for CAWSSGTGAFGEQYF.

In this sample, this clone turned up once. The CDR3 DNA follows: TGTGCCAGCAGCTCGGGCAGCGGACTAAAAGAGACCCAGTACTTC. Translating it yields CASSSGSGLKETQYF. The chain combines TRBV11-3 with TRBJ2-5, with D possibly matching TRBD2 (6 bases). Germline V gene data show CDR1 as SGHNT and CDR2 as YENEEA. Trimming took 4 bases from V and 3 from J, leaving 15 bases between them. The CDR3 runs to 15 residues.

Only one count was recorded for this clone. CDR3 DNA sequence: TGTGCCAGCCGTTCCGGACTTTATGATTTTGGCGGGGAGCTGTTTTTT. It is translated as CASRSGLYDFGGELFF. The V call is TRBV27, the J call TRBJ2-2; a weak D match, TRBD2 (5 bases). The V end lost 8 bases, the J end lost 7 bases, and 23 bases lay between the germline ends. The germline V gene encodes CDR1 MNHEY and CDR2 SMNVEV (reference sequence). The CDR3 totals 16 residues.

For the CDR3, the DNA is TGTGCCATCAAAGGGAGCGCGAACACCGGGGAGCTGTTTTTT. Protein: CAIKGSANTGELFF. The chain uses TRBV10-3 and TRBJ2-2; a weak D match, TRBD2 (5 bases). The CDR3 consists of 14 residues. V dropped 7 bases and J dropped 0 bases, with 9 bases sitting between them. Germline-derived CDR1 and CDR2 are ENHRY and SYGVKD.

The V gene is TRBV18, the J gene TRBJ2-3; no clear D gene. Between the trimmed V and J ends, which lost 6 bases and 5 bases, there was a span of 9 bases. The CDR3 is made up of 12 amino acids. In germline, CDR1 is KGHSH, CDR2 LQKENI. CDR3 in amino acids: CASSALQDTQYF. The CDR3 region has the DNA TGTGCCAGCTCCGCACTCCAAGATACGCAGTATTTT. The full variable domain, in which reference TRBV18 and TRBJ2-3 provide the parts outside the CDR3, is NAGVMQNPRHLVRRRGQEARLRCSPMKGHSHVYWYRQLPEEGLKFMVYLQKENIIDESGMPKERFSAEFPKEGPSILRIQQVVRGDSAAYFCASSALQDTQYFGPGTRLTVL.

The chain has TRBV5-1 and TRBJ2-2, with TRBD2 matching over 9 bases. The V gene end was trimmed by 4 bases and the J gene end by 5 bases; junction bases not matched to a gene: 9. Germline V gene data show CDR1 as SGHRS and CDR2 as YFSETQ. This CDR3 has 16 residues. CDR3 sequence: CASSATGTSKTGELFF. Written as DNA, the CDR3 is TGCGCCAGCAGCGCCACCGGGACTAGCAAAACCGGGGAGCTGTTTTTT.

The J gene is TRBJ1-3, the V gene TRBV5-6, with D uncertain. Germline lookup yields CDR1 SGHDT and CDR2 YYEEEE. The V end was cut by 4 bases, the J end by 0 bases, with 11 bases between. The CDR3 consists of 15 residues. The CDR3 DNA reads as TGTGCCAGCAGCCGTTTACAGAGCTCTGGAAACACCATATATTTT. Translated, it gives CASSRLQSSGNTIYF.